This TCR beta chain was captured in a study of vaccination and CD4 T cells after COVID-19 (dated by TCRdb to about 2022). In the study overall: SARS-CoV-2 positivity had been established in the convalescent patients by nasal swab PCR, and mild disease was recorded in several of these patients and severe disease in one. Six males and four females were included in the convalescent cohort, with two Hispanic individuals, seven Caucasians, two Asians and one multiracial person represented. Each participant got two doses of either the Pfizer-BioNTech BNT162b2 vaccine (n=8) or the Moderna mRNA-1273 vaccine (n=2). Post-COVID blood samples were collected from convalescent patients a median of around 100 days after diagnosis, with a range of about 30 to 170 days. Post-vaccine blood samples were obtained a median of around 67 days after the second vaccine dose, with a range of about 14 to 250 days. Overlapping spike peptide pools from SARS-CoV-2 and from the common cold coronaviruses HCoV-NL63, HCoV-OC43 and HCoV-229E were used as culture stimuli. Control cultures received a CEFX viral epitope pool as the positive control, an HIV-1 Nef peptide pool as the negative control, or no peptide. In 10 COVID-19 convalescent patients and a few infection-naive healthy vaccine recipients, researchers compared the spike-specific CD4+ TCR repertoire from before mRNA vaccination with the repertoire from after. General findings and caveats noted by the study authors: Among convalescent patients, a median around 83% of the SARS-CoV-2-reactive clones seen after vaccination appeared only after vaccination, which suggests priming specific to the vaccine. The number of convalescent patients in the study was relatively small, and the study did not examine early timepoints following natural infection. The median number of SARS-CoV-2-reactive clonotypes rose from 20 to 25 after infection to 38 after vaccination, but the change was not significant. In convalescent patients, nearly all vaccine-specific clones (304 of 307) were found to be mono-reactive for SARS-CoV-2 spike rather than cross-reactive with common cold coronaviruses.

The library relied on PCR. TCR sequencing of DNA from cultured CD4+ T cells used the Oncomine TCR Beta short-read assay at the Johns Hopkins FTIC core. The QIAamp micro DNA kit was used to extract genomic DNA from the cultured CD4+ T cells. Oncomine TCR Beta libraries from cultured CD4+ T cells were pooled using unique dual indexes and sequenced on an Illumina iSeq 100. On the study's bioinformatics: Non-productive sequences were removed, and CDR3s not starting with C, not ending with F or W, or shorter than 7 amino acids were discarded. The MANAFEST web application identified antigen-specific clonotypes by comparing peptide-stimulated wells against reference wells and other culture wells. To be called positive, a clone needed an FDR below 0.05, an odds ratio above 5, and a productive frequency above 0.1% in at least two of three replicate wells. Clonotypes that were significantly expanded in both SARS-CoV-2 spike wells and at least one common cold coronavirus spike condition were defined as cross-reactive. Using R version 3.6.1, CDR3 homology was evaluated through Levenshtein distances (stringdist) along with unrooted phylogenetic trees (ape). TCRdb cleaned the public reads at Q25 with fastp, built clones with MiXCR and kept in-frame beta chains. Rows with one shared CDR3 protein collapse into an entry with the most common genes and DNA. TCRdb's processing, not the study's, gives the V and J calls here. In all, the sample holds 10,000 to 15,000 distinct CDR3 sequences, and about 50% of those were seen once. The ten largest clones take up around an eighth of the sample.

Turning to this clonotype: No cognate antigen has been identified for it. Base quality data are lacking; no much larger clone is found one base away.

CDR1 and CDR2, per the germline V gene, are ENHRY and SYGVKD. The junction shows trimming of 3 bases on V and 0 bases on J, plus 9 bases between the germline ends. The CDR3 contains 15 residues, cysteine and phenylalanine counted. Of all the DNA, just the CDR3 is kept, 45 bases in frame from base 1. The treatment or condition label corresponds to: roughly nine-day PBMC culture with coronavirus spike peptide pools or control peptides (ViraFEST assay). The ViraFEST assay was used in the study, in which antigen-specific T cells were expanded with peptide pools and expanded clonotypes were subsequently identified by TCR sequencing. The positive SARS-CoV-2 PCR tests of the convalescent patients were dated from March to December 2020, before the Alpha, Beta and Delta variants emerged in the United States. Each well held two million PBMCs cultured with roughly 10 ug/ml peptide pools in IMDM containing approximately 5% human AB serum and 7.5 to 10 IU/ml IL-2. Half of the culture medium was replaced with fresh IL-2-containing medium on days 3 and 7. After around 11 days of culture, CD4+ T cells were isolated by negative selection with the EasySep CD4+ T cell isolation kit. Ficoll-Paque Plus gradient centrifugation was used to isolate PBMCs from whole blood, and the isolated PBMCs were then either used fresh or cryopreserved at -140C. Triplicate wells were generally used for each culture condition.

The chain is assembled from TRBV10-3 and TRBJ1-3, with the D gene not confidently named. The source of this sequence is a human donor who had recovered from COVID-19. The sequenced sample consisted of CD4+ T cells from blood, cultured in vitro. At the DNA level, the sequence is TGTGCCATCAGTGACGGCAGCAGCTCTGGAAACACCATATATTTT. Translated, it gives CAISDGSSSGNTIYF.